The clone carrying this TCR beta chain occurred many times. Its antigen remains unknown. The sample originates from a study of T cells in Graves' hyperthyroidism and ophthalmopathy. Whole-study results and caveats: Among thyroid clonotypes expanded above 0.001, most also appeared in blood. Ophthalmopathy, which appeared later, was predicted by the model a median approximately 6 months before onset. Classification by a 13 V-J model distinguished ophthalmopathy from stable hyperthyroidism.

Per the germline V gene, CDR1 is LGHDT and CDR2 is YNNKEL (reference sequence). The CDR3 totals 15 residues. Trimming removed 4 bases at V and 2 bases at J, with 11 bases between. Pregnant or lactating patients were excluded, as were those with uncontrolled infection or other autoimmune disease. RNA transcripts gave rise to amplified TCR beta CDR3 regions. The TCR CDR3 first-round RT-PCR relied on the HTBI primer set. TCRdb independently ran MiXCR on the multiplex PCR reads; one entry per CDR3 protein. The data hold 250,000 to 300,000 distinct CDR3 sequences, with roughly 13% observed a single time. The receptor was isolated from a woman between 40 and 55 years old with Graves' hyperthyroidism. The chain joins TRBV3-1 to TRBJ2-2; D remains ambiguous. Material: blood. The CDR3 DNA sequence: TGTGCCAGCAGCCCCCGGACCATCAACACCGGGGAGCTGTTTTTT. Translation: CASSPRTINTGELFF.